This T cell receptor (beta chain) came from a study of blood T cell repertoires in COVID-19. In the study overall: The United States, Italy and Spain provided the acute and convalescent COVID-19 samples. From T cells, B-cell-depleted T cells, or PBMCs came the material, which was cDNA or gDNA.

Germline loops: CDR1 MNHEY, CDR2 SMNVEV (reference sequence). The CDR3 runs to 16 residues. Trimming cost V 5 bases and J 3 bases, with 19 bases left between them. In the original analysis: Amplification of reference gene primers was used by the study to estimate nucleated cell counts. Repertoires were generated with immunoSEQ multiplex PCR, while TCRdb's copy carries only in-frame clones and drops some. The D gene and trimming were derived from the DNA, and the V and J assignments and clone size from that table. The sample has under 250,000 clones; more than 70% are singletons. The source of this sequence is a man aged 35-49 years with active or convalescent COVID-19. Sequencing was performed on peripheral blood. The chain recombines TRBV27 with TRBJ1-1; a possible D gene is TRBD1 (6 bases). This CDR3 reads CASSPTITGYYTEAFF. The CDR3 DNA follows: TGTGCCAGCAGTCCTACTATTACAGGGTACTACACTGAAGCTTTCTTT.